This T cell receptor beta chain was identified during a study of cytomegalovirus exposure and HLA in healthy donors. Whole-study context: Earlier work reported 110 million or so unique TCR beta sequences from 170 million or so T cells. Genetic ancestry analysis placed over 65% of the roughly 400 donors that were genotyped in the Caucasian-associated cluster.

General observations from the study: CMV serostatus was the only immune exposure information that was available.

PCR employed 60 Vbeta and 13 Jbeta primers. Clones were sequenced by immunoSEQ multiplex PCR, and TCRdb holds only the in-frame ones, with some missing. Of tens of thousands of clones listed, roughly two thirds are singletons. Germline assignment: CDR1 MNHEY and CDR2 SMNVEV (reference sequence). The CDR3 is 14 amino acids. Trimming shortened V by 6 bases and J by 3 bases, and 14 bases separated the two germline ends. About this clone itself: Its antigen is not identified.

The TCR comes from a man aged 55-75 years in good health and CMV-seropositive. The chain has TRBV27 and TRBJ1-2, with a possible D match to TRBD1 (6 bases). The sequencing sample was made of PBMCs. CDR3 loop: CASSPRDTDYGYTF. DNA of the CDR3: TGTGCCAGCAGCCCCCGGGACACCGACTATGGCTACACCTTC.